The 25 T cell receptor beta chains listed next were all sequenced from one sample in a study of CD8+ T cells in alopecia areata. Isolated RNA was reverse transcribed into cDNA used as the sequencing template. Sequenced by immunoSEQ multiplex PCR; TCRdb stores in-frame clones only, minus some. The sample lists about 150,000 clones; about three fifths were seen once. Indicated treatment: oral pan-JAK inhibitor, 5-10 mg twice daily. The sequencing here drew on CD4+ T cells sorted from blood, taken at week 4, from a patient treated with tofacitinib. The receptor source for this set is a human donor with alopecia areata.

This rearrangement joins TRBV30 to TRBJ1-4, with D uncertain. V gave up 0 bases and J gave up 7 bases, with 9 bases separating them. This CDR3 has 13 amino acids. The V gene's germline CDR1 is GTSNPN and CDR2 SVGIG (reference sequence). Written as DNA, the CDR3 is TGTGCCTGGAGTGTCGCCAATGGTGAAAAACTGTTTTTT. Protein: CAWSVANGEKLFF.

This chain uses TRBV6-1 with TRBJ2-7; tentative D call: TRBD1 (6 bases). The CDR3 extends over 13 amino acids. V lost 2 bases, J lost 4 bases, and 9 bases lay in between. Germline-derived CDR1 and CDR2 are MNHNS and SASEGT. The chain's CDR3 is CASSERGQYEQYF. The DNA of the CDR3 is TGTGCCAGCAGTGAACGTGGACAGTACGAGCAGTACTTC.

This clone was seen a handful of times. V is TRBV5-1 and J is TRBJ1-1; no definite D call. Trimming took 0 bases from V and 1 from J, leaving 10 bases between them. The CDR3 covers 15 residues. CDR1 is SGHRS and CDR2 is YFSETQ in the germline V gene. The CDR3 DNA sequence: TGCGCCAGCAGCTTGGGAGGCAGCCAGAACACTGAAGCTTTCTTT. This codes for CASSLGGSQNTEAFF.

This clone showed up just a few times. The chain couples TRBV10-3 to TRBJ2-1; 13 bases are a match to TRBD2. The V gene end was trimmed by 6 bases and the J gene end by 4 bases; junction bases not matched to a gene: 3. CDR1 is ENHRY, CDR2 SYGVKD, per germline. The CDR3 runs 15 residues. This CDR3 reads CAISGGLAGYNEQFF. Written as DNA, the CDR3 is TGTGCCATCAGCGGGGGACTAGCGGGATACAATGAGCAGTTCTTC.

The rearrangement uses TRBV15 and TRBJ2-6; D gene ambiguous. V was pared by 0 bases and J by 0 bases, with 9 bases between. The CDR3 is 17 residues long. Germline V CDR1 and CDR2: LNHNV, YYDKDF (reference sequence). The CDR3 is CATSRDLEYSGANVLTF. CDR3 sequence (DNA): TGTGCCACCAGCAGAGATTTGGAGTACTCTGGGGCCAACGTCCTGACTTTC.

The V and J genes are TRBV7-9 and TRBJ2-1; 10 bases align to TRBD1. From germline, CDR1 is SEHNR and CDR2 FQNEAQ (reference sequence). The trim removed 5 bases at V and 2 bases at J, leaving 9 bases unmatched. The CDR3 is 17 amino acids. The CDR3 DNA reads TGTGCCAGCAGCCCGACGACAGGGGGCTGGCCCTACAATGAGCAGTTCTTC. This sequence encodes CASSPTTGGWPYNEQFF.

The rearrangement joins TRBV29-1 to TRBJ2-5; D possibly matches TRBD1 or TRBD2 (6 bases each). In germline, CDR1 is SQVTM, CDR2 ANQGSEA. V gave up 4 bases and J gave up 4 bases, with 13 bases separating them. The CDR3 is 13 amino acids. In DNA, the CDR3 is TGCAGCGTTGTCGTTGGGGGGCGAGAGACCCAGTACTTC. Its protein product is CSVVVGGRETQYF.

The CDR3 DNA reads as TGTGCCAGCAGTGTCGATGGGACAGTAGCTGGCTACACCTTC. This translates into CASSVDGTVAGYTF. The chain couples TRBV6-5 to TRBJ1-2; 7 nucleotides agree with TRBD1. This CDR3 has 14 amino acids. V shed 5 bases and J 7 bases; nucleotides not matched to a gene: 10. Germline V gene data show CDR1 as MNHEY and CDR2 as SVGAGI.

The chain joins TRBV30 to TRBJ2-3; D remains unclear. V was trimmed by 4 bases and J by 10 bases, leaving 15 bases between them. The CDR3 has 12 residues. The germline gives CDR1 GTSNPN, CDR2 SVGIG (reference sequence). The CDR3 sequence is CAWTIRPDAQYF. The CDR3 DNA is TGTGCCTGGACTATACGACCTGATGCGCAGTATTTT.

The chain links TRBV25-1 to TRBJ1-6; tentative D call: TRBD1 (6 bases). In germline, CDR1 is MGHDK, CDR2 SYGVNS. This CDR3 has 14 residues. Trimming cost V 8 bases and J 3 bases, with 11 bases left between them. CDR3 protein: CASRQDGYNSPLHF. The DNA of the CDR3 is TGTGCCAGCCGACAGGACGGCTATAATTCACCCCTCCACTTT.

The V and J genes are TRBV29-1 and TRBJ1-2; 10 nucleotides line up with TRBD1. V shed 7 bases and J 2 bases; nucleotides not matched to a gene: 4. Germline assignment: CDR1 SQVTM and CDR2 ANQGSEA. The CDR3 spans 13 residues. The DNA of the CDR3 is TGCAGCGCCGCGGGACAGGGGAACTATGGCTACACCTTC. Translated, it gives CSAAGQGNYGYTF.

V gene TRBV18 combines with J gene TRBJ2-5; D is perhaps TRBD1 or TRBD2 (6 bases each). Trimming took off 2 bases at V and 2 bases at J, with 12 bases between the two ends. The CDR3 has 15 residues. Germline loops: CDR1 KGHSH, CDR2 LQKENI. The CDR3 loop is CASSPSGAAQETQYF. The CDR3 DNA follows: TGTGCCAGCTCACCATCGGGGGCTGCTCAAGAGACCCAGTACTTC.

J is TRBJ2-5 and V is TRBV2, with 7 bases fitting TRBD1. J gave up 5 bases and V 6 bases, and 6 bases lay outside the gene matches. This CDR3 spans 13 amino acids. Germline lookup yields CDR1 SNHLY and CDR2 FYNNEI. The CDR3 DNA sequence: TGTGCCAGCAGGACGGGACAGTTCGAGACCCAGTACTTC. It codes for CASRTGQFETQYF.

The CDR3 reads CAWSWTHGHQPQHF. The CDR3 DNA is TGTGCCTGGAGTTGGACCCACGGGCATCAGCCCCAGCATTTT. The chain couples TRBV30 to TRBJ1-5; no clear D. This CDR3 has 14 amino acids. The ends were cut back, 2 bases at V and 5 bases at J, with 13 bases in the middle. Germline CDR1 GTSNPN, CDR2 SVGIG (reference sequence).

The chain employs TRBV7-2 and TRBJ1-5, with 8 bases lining up with TRBD1. Germline CDR1 SGHTA, CDR2 FQGNSA. This CDR3 spans 15 amino acids. The V gene end was trimmed by 3 bases and the J gene end by 6 bases; junction bases not matched to a gene: 7. The CDR3 reads CASSFTQGAGQPQHF. CDR3 coding DNA: TGTGCCAGCAGCTTCACTCAGGGGGCGGGTCAGCCCCAGCATTTT.

This clone was found once. The V call is TRBV5-6, the J call TRBJ2-7; D may correspond to TRBD1 or TRBD2 (5 bases each). The V end was cut by 4 bases, the J end by 2 bases, with 13 bases between. This CDR3 is built from 14 residues. Germline CDR1 reads SGHDT; CDR2 reads YYEEEE. Here the CDR3 reads CASSATGRTYEQYF. The CDR3 nucleotides read TGTGCCAGCAGCGCGACGGGACGTACCTACGAGCAGTACTTC.

This clone was seen only once. V usage is TRBV29-1 and J usage is TRBJ2-5; 7 nucleotides line up with TRBD1. CDR1 and CDR2 (germline): SQVTM, ANQGSEA. Unmatched junction bases numbered 9, after V lost 7 bases and J lost 1 base. The CDR3 spans 14 residues. The CDR3 reads CSGKRTGLQETQYF. The DNA for the CDR3 is TGCAGCGGAAAAAGGACAGGCCTCCAAGAGACCCAGTACTTC.

The genes are TRBV2 and TRBJ1-4, with a tentative D call TRBD1 (5 bases). The length of the CDR3 is 10 residues. The V and J ends lost 5 bases and 10 bases respectively, with 5 bases between them. The germline V gene has CDR1 SNHLY and CDR2 FYNNEI. CDR3 amino acids: CASSRGKLFF. Written as DNA, the CDR3 is TGTGCCAGCAGTAGGGGAAAACTGTTTTTT.

The chain has TRBV30 and TRBJ1-5; D is unclear. Deletions cut 4 bases from V and 2 bases from J, with 9 bases between. Germline CDR1 and CDR2: GTSNPN and SVGIG (reference sequence). This CDR3 has 13 amino acids. CDR3 sequence: CAWTVGGNQPQHF. The CDR3 DNA reads as TGTGCCTGGACGGTAGGTGGCAATCAGCCCCAGCATTTT. The whole variable domain, remainder taken from reference TRBV30 and TRBJ1-5, is SQTIHQWPATLVQPVGSPLSLECTVEGTSNPNLYWYRQAAGRGLQLLFYSVGIGQISSEVPQNLSASRPQDRQFILSSKKLLLSDSGFYLCAWTVGGNQPQHFGDGTRLSIL.

The V gene is TRBV7-2, the J gene TRBJ2-6, with D perhaps TRBD1 or TRBD2 (7 bases each). Germline values: CDR1 SGHTA, CDR2 FQGNSA. V lost 6 bases to trimming and J lost 0 bases, with 18 bases between them. The CDR3 contains 18 residues. In nucleotides, the CDR3 is TGTGCCAGCAGGGGCGGGGGACAGAGTTTCTCTGGGGCCAACGTCCTGACTTTC. It translates to CASRGGGQSFSGANVLTF. Full variable domain (missing parts from reference TRBV7-2 and TRBJ2-6): GAGVSQSPSNKVTEKGKDVELRCDPISGHTALYWYRQSLGQGLEFLIYFQGNSAPDKSGLPSDRFSAERTGGSVSTLTIQRTQQEDSAVYLCASRGGGQSFSGANVLTFGAGSRLTVL.

This clone turned up a few times. V gene TRBV10-3 combines with J gene TRBJ2-4; D gene uncertain. Trimming shortened V by 4 bases and J by 0 bases, and 4 bases separated the two germline ends. Germline lookup yields CDR1 ENHRY and CDR2 SYGVKD. The CDR3 loop spans 13 amino acids. The CDR3 bases are TGTGCCATCAGTGTGGAAGCCAAAAACATTCAGTACTTC. It specifies CAISVEAKNIQYF.

This chain links TRBV2 with TRBJ2-5, with D unresolved. In germline, CDR1 is SNHLY, CDR2 FYNNEI. The CDR3 covers 12 residues. V lost 4 bases to trimming and J lost 3 bases, with 6 bases between them. In DNA form, the CDR3 reads TGTGCCAGCAGTGTGGTAGAAGAGACCCAGTACTTC. Amino acid sequence: CASSVVEETQYF.

The chain joins TRBV6-5 to TRBJ2-7, with a possible D match to TRBD1 (6 bases). Trimming took 0 bases from V and 1 from J, leaving 13 bases between them. CDR3 length: 16 residues. CDR1 is MNHEY, CDR2 SVGAGI, per germline. In DNA, the CDR3 is TGTGCCAGCAGTTACTCGGACAGCTCCGGATCCTACGAGCAGTACTTC. Protein product: CASSYSDSSGSYEQYF.

The chain carries TRBV2 and TRBJ2-3, with 8 bases fitting TRBD1. V lost 5 bases and J lost 8; bases outside the gene matches: 0. CDR3 length: 11 amino acids. CDR1 and CDR2 from the germline V gene are SNHLY and FYNNEI. Here the CDR3 DNA reads TGTGCCAGCAGTACAGGGGGTACGCAGTATTTT. Amino acid sequence: CASSTGGTQYF. Full variable domain (rest looked up from reference TRBV2 and TRBJ2-3): EPEVTQTPSHQVTQMGQEVILRCVPISNHLYFYWYRQILGQKVEFLVSFYNNEISEKSEIFDDQFSVERPDGSNFTLKIRSTKLEDSAMYFCASSTGGTQYFGPGTRLTVL.

About this clone: Additional DNA sequences in this sample encode the identical CDR3. The gene calls are TRBV5-1 and TRBJ2-3; D unclear. V shed 5 bases and J shed 3 bases, with 4 bases lying between them. Looked up from germline, CDR1 is SGHRS and CDR2 is YFSETQ. CDR3 size: 11 residues. The CDR3 loop reads CASRRTDTQYF. The DNA for the CDR3 is TGCGCCAGCAGGCGTACAGATACGCAGTATTTT.